What follows describes a single T cell receptor (beta chain). This sample was taken from a study of cytomegalovirus exposure and HLA in healthy donors. PCR used 60 Vbeta primers and 13 Jbeta primers. The assay was immunoSEQ multiplex PCR, and TCRdb's table has in-frame clones only and misses some. The sample carries approximately 150,000 clones, almost 85% recorded once. The receptor was derived from a man younger than 30 in good health and CMV-seropositive. Sequences were obtained from PBMCs.

In nucleotides, the CDR3 is TGTGCCAGCAGTTCCAGGGGATTTTTTGTCAATGAGCAGTTCTTC. This sequence encodes CASSSRGFFVNEQFF. This chain joins TRBV28 and TRBJ2-1; D may be TRBD1 (6 bases). The CDR3 length is 15 residues. Germline V gene lookup returns CDR1 MDHEN and CDR2 SYDVKM. V was cut by 4 bases and J by 6 bases, with 16 bases left in between.